A selection of T cell receptor beta chains follows, all from one sample in a study of response to subunit inactivated influenza vaccine. Each CDR3 protein is one row after TCRdb ran MiXCR on the RT-PCR reads. The data hold 700,000 to 900,000 distinct CDR3 sequences, with 21% observed a single time. The source was PBMCs from blood, collected around 5 days after vaccination. These receptors were taken from a man aged 50-60 years who received an inactivated influenza vaccine. The CDR3 runs from the conserved cysteine through the conserved F or W. Rows may omit the clone size; those that give it use once, few, many or a size class.

size: .
V: TRBV12-3/TRBV12-4
J: TRBJ2-5
CDR3: CASSQTGLLAQYF

size: few
V: TRBV7-9
J: TRBJ2-1
CDR3: CASSRTGTNNEQFF

size: .
V: TRBV28
J: TRBJ2-7
CDR3: CASSLTRQGFYEQYF

size: .
V: TRBV5-4
J: TRBJ1-2
CDR3: CASSLAMREANYGYTF

size: once
V: TRBV7-2
J: TRBJ2-3
CDR3: CASSLFGQGIDTQYF

size: many
V: TRBV15
J: TRBJ2-7
CDR3: CATSTYSGGDEQYF

size: few
V: TRBV6-1
J: TRBJ1-5
CDR3: CASSLLSGTGVQPQHF

size: few
V: TRBV27
J: TRBJ1-1
CDR3: CASSLLSGSTTGRTFF

size: .
V: TRBV24-1
J: TRBJ2-3
CDR3: CATSDRGLQGDTQYF

size: .
V: TRBV6-1
J: TRBJ2-7
CDR3: CASSEAPKQTTAYEQYF

size: few
V: TRBV4-3
J: TRBJ2-1
CDR3: CASSQRRVDEQFF

size: few
V: TRBV20-1
J: TRBJ2-5
CDR3: CSASPWTGTQETQYF

size: .
V: TRBV11-1
J: TRBJ1-1
CDR3: CASSYYRANTEAFF

size: few
V: TRBV4-3
J: TRBJ2-3
CDR3: CASSQEGRLTDTQYF

size: .
V: TRBV7-2
J: TRBJ2-2
CDR3: CASKLRQGTGELFF

size: many
V: TRBV4-3
J: TRBJ2-1
CDR3: CASSQDIGYEQFF

size: .
V: TRBV6-5
J: TRBJ2-1
CDR3: CASSYSAGGSEQFF

size: few
V: TRBV28
J: TRBJ1-2
CDR3: CASSFPGIYGYTF

size: many
V: TRBV28
J: TRBJ2-1
CDR3: CASSLSATDVEQFF

size: .
V: TRBV5-8
J: TRBJ2-1
CDR3: CASSLGLAGSLDEQFF

size: .
V: TRBV12-3/TRBV12-4
J: TRBJ2-2
CDR3: CASASTWPGTTPTNTGELFF

size: .
V: TRBV29-1
J: TRBJ2-7
CDR3: CSVTGTSAFEQYF

size: few
V: TRBV28
J: TRBJ1-4
CDR3: CASSLFRSNEKLFF

size: .
V: TRBV20-1
J: TRBJ1-1
CDR3: CSATRTEGPTEAFF

size: few
V: TRBV6-2/TRBV6-3
J: TRBJ2-2
CDR3: CASSAQGNTGELFF